The 10 T cell receptor beta chains in this list originate from one sample, sequenced in a study of T cells in Graves' hyperthyroidism and ophthalmopathy. Researchers amplified the TCR beta CDR3 regions from RNA transcripts. The TCR CDR3 was amplified in a first-round RT-PCR using the HTBI primer set. Each CDR3 protein gets one entry after TCRdb re-called the multiplex PCR reads with MiXCR. Of about 360,000 distinct CDR3 sequences in the sample, approximately 13% were seen once. Sequencing input: blood. Receptors originate from a woman under 30 with Graves' hyperthyroidism.

The CDR3: CASSPRQGRPTEAFF. The CDR3, as DNA: TGTGCCAGCAGCCCCCGACAGGGGCGCCCCACTGAAGCTTTCTTT. This chain uses TRBV7-2 with TRBJ1-1; 8 bases match TRBD1. Germline values: CDR1 SGHTA, CDR2 FQGNSA. J was trimmed by 4 bases and V by 5 bases; bases with no gene match: 9. This CDR3 contains 15 residues.

DNA for the CDR3: TGTGCCAGCAGCTCCCAACCGGGGCCATCGAATTCACCCCTCCACTTT. Protein: CASSSQPGPSNSPLHF. The J gene is TRBJ1-6, the V gene TRBV28; perhaps TRBD1 as D (5 bases). This CDR3 is built from 16 residues. Germline CDR1 and CDR2: MDHEN and SYDVKM. Trimming stripped 6 bases from V and 7 bases from J, with 19 bases between.

The chain carries TRBV7-9 and TRBJ2-1; the D gene could be TRBD1 or TRBD2 (6 bases each). Germline assignment: CDR1 SEHNR and CDR2 FQNEAQ (reference sequence). This CDR3 region has 14 residues. The ends were cut back, 8 bases at V and 3 bases at J, with 14 bases in the middle. DNA for the CDR3: TGTGCCAGCCCCGGAGGGGGGATCTACAATGAGCAGTTCTTC. Translated: CASPGGGIYNEQFF.

This clonotype was seen a few times. For the CDR3, the DNA is TGTGCCAGTAGTATTTTGGACAGGGACCACGAGCAGTACTTC. Its protein is CASSILDRDHEQYF. The chain links TRBV19 to TRBJ2-7; TRBD1 matches at 8 bases. The CDR3 runs to 14 residues. The ends lost 3 bases at V and 5 bases at J; junction bases unmatched: 6. Per germline, CDR1 LNHDA and CDR2 SQIVND (reference sequence).

V gene TRBV25-1 combines with J gene TRBJ1-1, with 10 bases aligning to TRBD1. The CDR3 consists of 16 residues. With V trimmed by 5 bases and J by 1 base, 7 bases remained unmatched. Germline V gene lookup returns CDR1 MGHDK and CDR2 SYGVNS. The CDR3 sequence: CASSLPGDRGNTEAFF. CDR3 DNA: TGTGCCAGCAGTCTCCCCGGGGACAGGGGGAACACTGAAGCTTTCTTT. Full variable domain (missing parts from reference TRBV25-1 and TRBJ1-1): EADIYQTPRYLVIGTGKKITLECSQTMGHDKMYWYQQDPGMELHLIHYSYGVNSTEKGDLSSESTVSRIRTEHFPLTLESARPSHTSQYLCASSLPGDRGNTEAFFGQGTRLTVV.

Many counts were recorded for this clonotype. The rearrangement joins TRBV30 to TRBJ2-5; the D is unclear. This CDR3 comprises 11 residues. V shed 8 bases and J shed 4 bases, with 11 bases lying between them. Germline V gene data show CDR1 as GTSNPN and CDR2 as SVGIG (reference sequence). This CDR3 reads CAARPSETQYF. The CDR3, as DNA: TGTGCCGCTCGCCCCTCAGAGACCCAGTACTTC.

The rearrangement links TRBV4-1 to TRBJ2-2; D perhaps matches TRBD2 (5 bases). Germline V gene lookup returns CDR1 MGHRA and CDR2 YSYEKL. The CDR3 length is 15 residues. Deletions cut 1 base from V and 1 base from J, with 7 bases between. The CDR3 coding sequence is TGCGCCAGCAGCCAAGTTAGCGAGAACACCGGGGAGCTGTTTTTT. Translation gives CASSQVSENTGELFF.

This clonotype was observed at least ten times. This chain links TRBV3-1 with TRBJ1-3, with unresolved D. V lost 0 bases, J lost 2 bases, and 8 bases lay in between. The CDR3 contains 15 residues. The V gene's germline CDR1 is LGHDT and CDR2 YNNKEL (reference sequence). CDR3 coding DNA: TGTGCCAGCAGCCAAGATGTTAGCCCTGGAAACACCATATATTTT. As protein: CASSQDVSPGNTIYF.

This clonotype has a single count. The rearrangement joins TRBV6-1 to TRBJ1-3; D uncertain. The germline V gene encodes CDR1 MNHNS and CDR2 SASEGT. Between the trimmed V and J ends, which lost 5 bases and 0 bases, there was a span of 11 bases. The CDR3 runs to 15 residues. This chain's CDR3 is CASSPPPISGNTIYF. CDR3 nucleotides: TGTGCCAGCAGTCCGCCACCTATCTCTGGAAACACCATATATTTT.

This clonotype was observed many times. The chain employs TRBV12-3 or TRBV12-4 and TRBJ2-7, with D possibly matching TRBD2 (6 bases). The CDR3 runs 16 residues. V was pared by 6 bases and J by 5 bases, with 23 bases between. The CDR3 sequence is CASRGQTRDGRDEQYF. CDR3 coding DNA: TGTGCCAGCAGGGGGCAAACTCGGGACGGGAGAGACGAGCAGTACTTC.